This is a list of T cell receptor beta chains from one sample in a study of STAT5B mutations in CD4+ large granular lymphocyte leukemia. Generated by immunoSEQ multiplex PCR, the TCRdb table keeps only in-frame clones and is missing some. The sample records tens of thousands of clones, just under 75% being singletons. The material sequenced was CD4+ T cells from blood buffy coats. The source of these receptors is a human donor in good health. CDR3s leave out the opening cysteine and the closing phenylalanine or tryptophan.

len: 12
j_gene: TRBJ2-2
v_gene: TRBV19
CDR3aa: ASCPLAGAGELF

len: 13
j_gene: TRBJ2-1
v_gene: TRBV27
CDR3aa: ASRRGTSGYNEQF

len: 12
j_gene: TRBJ1-5
v_gene: TRBV19
CDR3aa: ASSIFQVDQPQH

len: 12
j_gene: TRBJ2-7
v_gene: TRBV5-4
CDR3aa: ASSLQYSSYEQY

len: 10
j_gene: TRBJ1-2
v_gene: TRBV28
CDR3aa: ASSFESYGYT

len: 14
j_gene: TRBJ2-6
v_gene: TRBV10-2
CDR3aa: ASSPTSSSGANVLT

len: 12
j_gene: TRBJ2-3
v_gene: TRBV30
CDR3aa: AWREPDRVVSRY

len: 13
j_gene: TRBJ1-1
v_gene: TRBV4-2
CDR3aa: ASSHGQGGRTEAF

len: 15
j_gene: TRBJ1-2
v_gene: TRBV10-1
CDR3aa: ASRAKPSGGANYGYT

len: 11
j_gene: TRBJ1-5
v_gene: TRBV7-6
CDR3aa: ASSLGSDQPQH

len: 17
j_gene: TRBJ2-3
v_gene: TRBV28
CDR3aa: ASSLASPYRAQGTDTQY

len: 12
j_gene: TRBJ1-5
v_gene: TRBV2
CDR3aa: ASSDTGSNQPQH